The 6 T cell receptor beta chains in this list originate from one sample, sequenced in a study of T cells after yellow fever vaccination. TCRdb called the 5' RACE reads again in MiXCR, with one record for every CDR3 protein. The sample has some 400,000 distinct CDR3 sequences, 6.2% seen once. Here the sequenced sample was PBMCs, taken 5 days after the yellow fever booster vaccination. These receptors were obtained from a man aged 30-40 years who received the YFV17D yellow fever vaccine.

The rearrangement uses TRBV24-1 and TRBJ2-1; possibly TRBD2 for D (6 bases). Trimming shortened V by 5 bases and J by 10 bases, and 11 bases separated the two germline ends. This CDR3 has 12 amino acids. Per the germline V gene, CDR1 is KGHDR and CDR2 is SFDVKD. The CDR3 protein is CATSGAGREQFF. Written as DNA, the CDR3 is TGTGCCACCAGTGGGGCGGGACGGGAGCAGTTCTTC.

The table lists this clonotype with a few counts. The chain combines TRBV20-1 with TRBJ2-1, with D possibly being TRBD1 (6 bases). Between the trimmed V and J ends, which lost 5 bases and 7 bases, there was a span of 15 bases. The CDR3 is 13 amino acids. Germline lookup yields CDR1 DFQATT and CDR2 SNEGSKA (reference sequence). The CDR3: CSASGTKPNEQFF. For the CDR3, the DNA is TGCAGTGCTTCCGGGACAAAACCAAATGAGCAGTTCTTC.

This clonotype has just a few counts. The J gene is TRBJ2-7, the V gene TRBV20-1; TRBD2 aligns across 12 bases. Trimming at V came to 6 bases and at J to 5 bases, leaving 11 bases not matched to a gene. This CDR3 region has 15 residues. CDR1 DFQATT and CDR2 SNEGSKA come from the germline V gene (reference sequence). The CDR3 sequence: CSAYNRLAGVNEQYF. DNA of the CDR3: TGCAGTGCCTATAACAGACTAGCGGGAGTCAACGAGCAGTACTTC.

The chain links TRBV30 to TRBJ2-5; perhaps TRBD2 as D (6 bases). The V gene lost 0 bases and the J gene lost 1 base, with 18 bases spanning the gap. This CDR3 contains 17 residues. Germline CDR1 is GTSNPN and CDR2 is SVGIG (reference sequence). The CDR3 region is CAWSVQERVYSQETQYF. CDR3 DNA sequence: TGTGCCTGGAGTGTACAGGAGCGGGTCTACTCCCAAGAGACCCAGTACTTC.

The table lists this clonotype with a few counts. V and J are TRBV7-9 and TRBJ2-7; 7 bases are a match to TRBD1. The CDR3 contains 15 residues. The trim removed 5 bases at V and 2 bases at J, leaving 9 bases unmatched. Germline CDR1 is SEHNR and CDR2 is FQNEAQ (reference sequence). CDR3 residues: CASSNPDRMTYEQYF. The CDR3 DNA reads as TGTGCCAGCAGCAATCCGGACAGGATGACCTACGAGCAGTACTTC.

The rearrangement links TRBV12-3 or TRBV12-4 to TRBJ2-2; D gene unclear. CDR3 size: 13 residues. The ends were cut back, 3 bases at V and 6 bases at J, with 8 bases in the middle. This CDR3 reads CASSFGFPGELFF. In nucleotides, the CDR3 is TGTGCCAGCAGTTTTGGCTTCCCCGGGGAGCTGTTTTTT.